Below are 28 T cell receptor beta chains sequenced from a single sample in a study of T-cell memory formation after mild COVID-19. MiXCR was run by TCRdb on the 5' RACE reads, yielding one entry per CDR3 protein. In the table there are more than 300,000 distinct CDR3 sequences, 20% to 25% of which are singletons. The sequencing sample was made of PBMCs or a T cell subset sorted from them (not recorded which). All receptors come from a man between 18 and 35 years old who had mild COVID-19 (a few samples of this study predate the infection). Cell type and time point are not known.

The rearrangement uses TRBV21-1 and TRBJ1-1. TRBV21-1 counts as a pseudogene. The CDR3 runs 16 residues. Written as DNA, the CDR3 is TGTGCCAGCAGACCTAAAAGACGGAAGATTAACACTGAAGCTTTCTTT. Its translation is CASRPKRRKINTEAFF.

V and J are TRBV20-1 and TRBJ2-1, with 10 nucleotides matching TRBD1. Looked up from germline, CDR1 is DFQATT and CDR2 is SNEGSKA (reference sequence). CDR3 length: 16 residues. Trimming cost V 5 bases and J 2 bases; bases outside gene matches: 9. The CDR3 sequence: CSARGTGVGAYNEQFF. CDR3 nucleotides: TGCAGTGCTCGAGGGACAGGGGTTGGGGCCTACAATGAGCAGTTCTTC.

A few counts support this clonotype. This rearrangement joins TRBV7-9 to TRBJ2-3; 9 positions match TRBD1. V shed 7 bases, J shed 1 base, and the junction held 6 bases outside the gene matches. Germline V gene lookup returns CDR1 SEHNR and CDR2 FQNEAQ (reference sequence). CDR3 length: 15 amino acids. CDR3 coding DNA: TGTGCCAGCACCTCGGACAGGGGTGGCACAGATACGCAGTATTTT. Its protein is CASTSDRGGTDTQYF.

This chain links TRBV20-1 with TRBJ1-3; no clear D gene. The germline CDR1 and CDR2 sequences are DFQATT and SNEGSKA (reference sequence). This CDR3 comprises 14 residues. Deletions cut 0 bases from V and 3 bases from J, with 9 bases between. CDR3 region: CSAREGGDGNTIYF. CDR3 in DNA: TGCAGTGCTAGAGAGGGTGGGGATGGAAACACCATATATTTT.

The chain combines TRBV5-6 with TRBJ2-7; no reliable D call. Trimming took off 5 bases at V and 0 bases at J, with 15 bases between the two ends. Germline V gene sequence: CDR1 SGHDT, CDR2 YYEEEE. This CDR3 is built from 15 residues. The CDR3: CASSTRRVSSYEQYV. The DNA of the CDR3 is TGTGCCAGCAGTACCCGACGCGTAAGCTCCTACGAGCAGTACGTC.

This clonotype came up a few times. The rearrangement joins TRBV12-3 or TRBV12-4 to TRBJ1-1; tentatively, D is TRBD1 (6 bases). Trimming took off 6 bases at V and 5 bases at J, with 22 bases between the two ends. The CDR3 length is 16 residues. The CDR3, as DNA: TGTGCCAGCAGAGTTTCGGCCACGGGGCAGGGGACTGAAGCTTTCTTT. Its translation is CASRVSATGQGTEAFF.

The DNA of the CDR3 is TGCGCCAGCAGCCTACGGGACAGGACCACAGATACGCAGTATTTT. Translation: CASSLRDRTTDTQYF. The rearrangement joins TRBV5-1 to TRBJ2-3; TRBD1 matches at 8 bases. Germline V gene sequence: CDR1 SGHRS, CDR2 YFSETQ. V lost 4 bases and J lost 2; bases outside the gene matches: 6. There are 15 residues in the CDR3.

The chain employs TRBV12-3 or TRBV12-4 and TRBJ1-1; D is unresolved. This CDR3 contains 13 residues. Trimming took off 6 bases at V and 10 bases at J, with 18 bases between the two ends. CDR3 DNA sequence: TGTGCCAGCAGGGGGTATGAGGGAGAGGGAGCTTTCTTT. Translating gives CASRGYEGEGAFF.

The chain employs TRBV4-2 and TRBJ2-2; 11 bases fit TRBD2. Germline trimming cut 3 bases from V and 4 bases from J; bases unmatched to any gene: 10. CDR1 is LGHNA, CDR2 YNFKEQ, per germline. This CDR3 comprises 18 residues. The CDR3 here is CASSHGTSGGLITGELFF. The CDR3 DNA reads TGTGCCAGCAGCCATGGTACTAGCGGGGGCCTCATCACCGGGGAGCTGTTTTTT.

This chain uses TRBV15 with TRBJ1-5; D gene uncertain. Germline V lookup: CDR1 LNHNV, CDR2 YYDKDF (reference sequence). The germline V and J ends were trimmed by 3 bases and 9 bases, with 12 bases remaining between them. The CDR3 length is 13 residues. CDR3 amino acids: CATSSRVEGPQHF. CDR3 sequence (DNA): TGTGCCACCAGCAGTAGGGTGGAGGGGCCCCAGCATTTT.

The CDR3 nucleotides read TGTGCCACCAGCCCCTCGGGACTAGCGGACTACAATGAGCAGTTCTTC. As protein: CATSPSGLADYNEQFF. V gene TRBV24-1 combines with J gene TRBJ2-1, with 11 bases that match TRBD2. Germline assignment: CDR1 KGHDR and CDR2 SFDVKD. V dropped 7 bases and J dropped 3; count of bases not matched to a gene: 7. The CDR3 covers 16 residues.

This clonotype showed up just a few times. The CDR3 coding sequence is TGTGCCAGCAGCTCATCAGGGTATGAGCAGTTCTTC. Translated, it gives CASSSSGYEQFF. The V call is TRBV7-2, the J call TRBJ2-1, with D perhaps TRBD1 (5 bases). In germline, CDR1 is SGHTA, CDR2 FQGNSA. This CDR3 spans 12 amino acids. V dropped 4 bases and J dropped 8 bases, with 9 bases sitting between them.

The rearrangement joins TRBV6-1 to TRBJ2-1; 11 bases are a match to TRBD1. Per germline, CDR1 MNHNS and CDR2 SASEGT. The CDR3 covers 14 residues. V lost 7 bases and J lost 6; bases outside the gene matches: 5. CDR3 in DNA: TGTGCCAGCACTGGGACAGGGGGTATCAATGAGCAGTTCTTC. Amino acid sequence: CASTGTGGINEQFF.

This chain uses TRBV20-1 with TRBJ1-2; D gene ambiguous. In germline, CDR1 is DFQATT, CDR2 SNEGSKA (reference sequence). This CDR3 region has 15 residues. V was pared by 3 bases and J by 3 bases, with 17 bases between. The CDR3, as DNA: TGCAGTGCTAGGCTTCCCGCCGGAGCCTACTATGGCTACACCTTC. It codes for CSARLPAGAYYGYTF.

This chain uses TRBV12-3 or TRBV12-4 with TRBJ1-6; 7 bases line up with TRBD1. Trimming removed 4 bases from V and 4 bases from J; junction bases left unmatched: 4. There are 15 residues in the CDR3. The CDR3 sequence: CASSSPGGYNSPLHF. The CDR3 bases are TGTGCCAGCAGTTCACCAGGGGGATATAATTCACCCCTCCACTTT.

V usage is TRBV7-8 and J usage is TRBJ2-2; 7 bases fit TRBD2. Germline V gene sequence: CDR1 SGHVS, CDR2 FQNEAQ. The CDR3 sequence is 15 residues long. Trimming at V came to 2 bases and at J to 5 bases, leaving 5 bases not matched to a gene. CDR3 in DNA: TGTGCCAGCAGCTTATTCAGCGGGGTAACCGGGGAGCTGTTTTTT. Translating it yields CASSLFSGVTGELFF.

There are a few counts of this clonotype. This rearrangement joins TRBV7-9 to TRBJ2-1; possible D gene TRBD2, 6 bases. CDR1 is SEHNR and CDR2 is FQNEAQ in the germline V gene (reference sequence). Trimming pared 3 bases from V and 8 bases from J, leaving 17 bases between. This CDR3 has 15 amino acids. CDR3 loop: CASSFRDLGSDEQFF. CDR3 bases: TGTGCCAGCAGCTTCCGGGACTTGGGATCCGATGAGCAGTTCTTC.

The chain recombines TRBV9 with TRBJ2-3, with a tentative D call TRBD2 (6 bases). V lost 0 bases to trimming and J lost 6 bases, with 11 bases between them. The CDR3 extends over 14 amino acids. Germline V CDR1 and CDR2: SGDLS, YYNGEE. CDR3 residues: CASSVDPAGDTQYF. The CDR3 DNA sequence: TGTGCCAGCAGCGTAGACCCGGCGGGGGATACGCAGTATTTT.

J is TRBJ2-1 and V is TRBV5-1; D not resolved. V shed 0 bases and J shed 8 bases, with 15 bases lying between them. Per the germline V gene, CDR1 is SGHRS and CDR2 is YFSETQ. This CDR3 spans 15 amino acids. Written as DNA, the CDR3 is TGCGCCAGCAGCTTGGCGTTTAGTCTCGGCGATGAGCAGTTCTTC. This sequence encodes CASSLAFSLGDEQFF.

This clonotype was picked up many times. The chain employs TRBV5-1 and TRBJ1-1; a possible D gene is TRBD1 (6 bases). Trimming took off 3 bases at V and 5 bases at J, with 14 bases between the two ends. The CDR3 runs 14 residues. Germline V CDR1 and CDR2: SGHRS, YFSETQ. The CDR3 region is CASSSQGYRTEAFF. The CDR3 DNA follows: TGCGCCAGCAGCTCACAGGGTTATCGGACTGAAGCTTTCTTT.

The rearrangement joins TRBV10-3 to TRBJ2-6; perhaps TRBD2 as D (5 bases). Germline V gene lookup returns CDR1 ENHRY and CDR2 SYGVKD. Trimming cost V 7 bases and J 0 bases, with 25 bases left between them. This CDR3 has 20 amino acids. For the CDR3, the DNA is TGTGCCATCACCCTCGTGGCAGTAGCGCGGATTTTCTCTGGGGCCAACGTCCTGACTTTC. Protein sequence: CAITLVAVARIFSGANVLTF.

CDR3: CASSQGPGEGPEAFF. CDR3 in DNA: TGCGCCAGCAGCCAAGGGCCTGGGGAAGGACCTGAAGCTTTCTTT. The genes are TRBV4-1 and TRBJ1-1; D ambiguous. The CDR3 runs 15 residues. Germline loops: CDR1 MGHRA, CDR2 YSYEKL. V dropped 1 base and J dropped 6 bases, with 15 bases sitting between them.

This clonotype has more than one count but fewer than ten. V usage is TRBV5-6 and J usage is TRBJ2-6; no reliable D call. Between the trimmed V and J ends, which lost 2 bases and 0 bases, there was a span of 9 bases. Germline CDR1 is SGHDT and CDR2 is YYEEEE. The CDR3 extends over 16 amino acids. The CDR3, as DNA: TGTGCCAGCAGCTTTACCAGATTCTCTGGGGCCAACGTCCTGACTTTC. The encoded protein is CASSFTRFSGANVLTF.

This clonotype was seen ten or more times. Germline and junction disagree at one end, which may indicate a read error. Here the CDR3 DNA reads TGTGCCAGCAGCTTAGCGGGTTTCACAGATACGCAGTATTTT. This codes for CASSLAGFTDTQYF. The chain uses TRBV5-1 and TRBJ2-3; 7 bases align to TRBD2. The CDR3 spans 14 residues. Germline V CDR1 and CDR2: SGHRS, YFSETQ.

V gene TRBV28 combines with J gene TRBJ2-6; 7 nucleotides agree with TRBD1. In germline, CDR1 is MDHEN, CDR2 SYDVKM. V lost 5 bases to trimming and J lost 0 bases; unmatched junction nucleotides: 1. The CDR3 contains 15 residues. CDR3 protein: CASSGTVSGANVLTF. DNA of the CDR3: TGTGCCAGCAGTGGGACAGTCTCTGGGGCCAACGTCCTGACTTTC.

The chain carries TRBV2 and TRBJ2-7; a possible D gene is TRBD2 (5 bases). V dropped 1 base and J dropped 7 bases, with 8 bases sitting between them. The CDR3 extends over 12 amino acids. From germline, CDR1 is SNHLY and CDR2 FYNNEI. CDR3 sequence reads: CASSEEPGEQYF. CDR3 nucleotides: TGTGCCAGCAGTGAAGAGCCGGGGGAGCAGTACTTC.

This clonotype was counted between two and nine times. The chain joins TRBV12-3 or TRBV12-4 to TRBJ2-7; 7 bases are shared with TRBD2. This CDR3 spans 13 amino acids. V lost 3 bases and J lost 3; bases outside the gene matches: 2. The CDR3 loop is CASSLGGYYEQYV. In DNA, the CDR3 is TGTGCCAGCAGTTTGGGGGGGTACTACGAGCAGTACGTC.

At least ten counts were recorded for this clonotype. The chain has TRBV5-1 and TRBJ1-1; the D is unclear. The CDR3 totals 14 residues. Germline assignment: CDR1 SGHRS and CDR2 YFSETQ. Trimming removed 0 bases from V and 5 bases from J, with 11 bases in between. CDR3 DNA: TGCGCCAGCAGCTTGGGGCCGTCCGGTACTGAAGCTTTCTTT. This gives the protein CASSLGPSGTEAFF.